The clone carrying this T cell receptor beta chain occurred a few times. The sample originates from a study of OX40 agonist ivuxolimab in advanced cancers. Looking at the study overall: Every 2 weeks, patients received ivuxolimab intravenously, dosed at 0.01 to 10 mg/kg. Melanoma, hepatocellular carcinoma, head and neck or renal cell cancer occurred in dose-escalation patients.

Sequencing was performed with immunoSEQ multiplex PCR; in TCRdb, only in-frame clones are kept and a portion is missing. The repertoire holds about 81,000 clones, 70% to 90% seen once, with around 0.5% in the top ten. The germline V gene has CDR1 SNHLY and CDR2 FYNNEI. Between the trimmed V and J ends, which lost 6 bases and 4 bases, there was a span of 13 bases. The CDR3 is 14 amino acids. The material sequenced was CD4+ or CD8+ T cells sorted from blood, taken in a trial of the OX40 agonist ivuxolimab. This chain joins TRBV2 and TRBJ1-5, with D possibly TRBD1 on 6 matching bases. This receptor was obtained from an adult with an advanced solid tumor such as melanoma, head and neck, liver or kidney cancer. In DNA, the CDR3 is TGTGCCAGCAGGCCGGACAGCGAAAATCAGCCCCAGCATTTT. Protein sequence: CASRPDSENQPQHF.